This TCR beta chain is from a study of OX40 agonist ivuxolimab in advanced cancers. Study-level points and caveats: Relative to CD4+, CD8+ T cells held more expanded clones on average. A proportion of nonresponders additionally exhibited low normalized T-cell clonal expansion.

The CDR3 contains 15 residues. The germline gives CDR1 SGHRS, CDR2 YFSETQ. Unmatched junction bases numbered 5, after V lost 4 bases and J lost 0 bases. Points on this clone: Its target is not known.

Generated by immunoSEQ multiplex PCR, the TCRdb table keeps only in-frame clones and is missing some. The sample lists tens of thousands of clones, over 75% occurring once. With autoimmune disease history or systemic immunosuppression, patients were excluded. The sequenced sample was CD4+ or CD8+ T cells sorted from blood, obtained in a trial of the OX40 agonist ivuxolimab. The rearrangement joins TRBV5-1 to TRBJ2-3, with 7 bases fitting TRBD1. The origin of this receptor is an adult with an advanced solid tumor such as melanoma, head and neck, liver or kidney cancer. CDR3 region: CASSPGTDSTDTQYF. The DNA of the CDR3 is TGCGCCAGCAGCCCTGGGACAGATAGCACAGATACGCAGTATTTT.